The 19 T cell receptor beta chains given below trace back to one sample, sequenced in a study of T-cell memory formation after mild COVID-19. MiXCR was run by TCRdb on the 5' RACE reads, yielding one entry per CDR3 protein. The sample includes a few hundred thousand distinct CDR3 sequences, roughly 25% of them seen just once. Material: PBMCs or a T cell subset sorted from them (not recorded which). All receptors come from an adult woman who had mild COVID-19 (a few samples of this study predate the infection). Cell type and time point are not known.

Remarks on this clonotype: This sequence may be a read error, since a much larger clone differs from it by one base. The chain employs TRBV5-4 and TRBJ2-7, with 9 bases lining up with TRBD1. The CDR3 totals 14 residues. Germline-derived CDR1 and CDR2 are SGHNT and YYREEE (reference sequence). CDR3 coding DNA: TGTGCCAGCAGCGCAGGGACAGGGAACTACAAGCAGTACTTC. The encoded protein is CASSAGTGNYKQYF.

This clonotype turned up a few times. The chain employs TRBV9 and TRBJ2-1; TRBD1 matches at 9 bases. The CDR3 sequence is 13 residues long. V lost 5 bases to trimming and J lost 5 bases; unmatched junction nucleotides: 2. CDR1 is SGDLS, CDR2 YYNGEE, per germline. The CDR3 DNA reads as TGTGCCAGCAGAGGACAGGGGAACAATGAGCAGTTCTTC. This sequence encodes CASRGQGNNEQFF. The full variable domain, in which reference TRBV9 and TRBJ2-1 provide the parts outside the CDR3, is DSGVTQTPKHLITATGQRVTLRCSPRSGDLSVYWYQQSLDQGLQFLIQYYNGEERAKGNILERFSAQQFPDLHSELNLSSLELGDSALYFCASRGQGNNEQFFGPGTRLTVL.

In this sample, this clonotype turned up many times. V and J are TRBV25-1 and TRBJ2-1, with a weak D call TRBD2 (5 bases). Germline V gives CDR1 MGHDK, CDR2 SYGVNS. Trimming pared 0 bases from V and 4 bases from J, leaving 7 bases between. The CDR3 contains 14 residues. The CDR3 reads CASSEYEGYNEQFF. Written as DNA, the CDR3 is TGTGCCAGCAGTGAATATGAGGGATACAATGAGCAGTTCTTC.

The rearrangement uses TRBV24-1 and TRBJ2-1, with 10 bases lining up with TRBD1. The germline V gene has CDR1 KGHDR and CDR2 SFDVKD. CDR3 length equals 13 residues. The V and J ends lost 4 bases and 9 bases, in that order; junction bases with no gene match: 2. The CDR3 DNA follows: TGTGCCACCAGTGAAAGGGACAGGGGTGAGCAGTTCTTC. The encoded protein is CATSERDRGEQFF.

This clonotype was seen a few times. The V and J genes are TRBV5-1 and TRBJ2-3; TRBD2 agrees at 9 bases. The CDR3 is 16 amino acids. Germline V gene lookup returns CDR1 SGHRS and CDR2 YFSETQ. After removal of 1 base from V and 2 bases from J, the junction contained 5 bases not matched to a gene. For the CDR3, the DNA is TGCGCCAGCAGCTTGACGGCGGGGGGGGACACAGATACGCAGTATTTT. This translates into CASSLTAGGDTDTQYF.

This clonotype was observed a handful of times. The V and J genes are TRBV25-1 and TRBJ2-7, with 7 bases that match TRBD2. J was trimmed by 6 bases and V by 1 base; bases with no gene match: 12. The CDR3 runs to 16 residues. The germline CDR1 and CDR2 sequences are MGHDK and SYGVNS. This CDR3 reads CASSEFSGLVASEQYF. Here the CDR3 DNA reads TGTGCCAGCAGTGAATTTTCCGGACTAGTAGCCTCCGAGCAGTACTTC.

This clonotype came up a few times. The chain carries TRBV20-1 and TRBJ2-3; either TRBD1 or TRBD2 may fit D (5 bases each). Germline values: CDR1 DFQATT, CDR2 SNEGSKA (reference sequence). This CDR3 contains 12 residues. Between the trimmed V and J ends, which lost 3 bases and 3 bases, there was a span of 7 bases. CDR3 in amino acids: CSARRGTDTQYF. The CDR3, as DNA: TGCAGTGCTAGGAGGGGAACAGATACGCAGTATTTT.

V usage is TRBV7-9 and J usage is TRBJ1-2; 7 bases agree with TRBD1. Losses at the gene ends were 7 bases for V and 0 bases for J; bases not matched to a gene: 8. The germline V gene encodes CDR1 SEHNR and CDR2 FQNEAQ (reference sequence). The length of the CDR3 is 15 residues. CDR3 residues: CASTAGGSTNYGYTF. The CDR3 DNA reads TGTGCCAGCACCGCAGGGGGATCTACTAACTATGGCTACACCTTC.

This clonotype was counted only a few times. The chain couples TRBV12-3 or TRBV12-4 to TRBJ1-5, with D tentatively TRBD1 (6 bases). The CDR3 totals 13 residues. V lost 5 bases to trimming and J lost 4 bases, with 9 bases between them. The CDR3, as DNA: TGTGCCAGCAGTATCCAGGGGAATCAGCCCCAGCATTTT. This translates into CASSIQGNQPQHF.

CDR3 in DNA: TGTGCCAGCAGCCAACCTATAGGGCTAGCTTCCGGCAACAATGAGCAGTTCTTC. Its translation: CASSQPIGLASGNNEQFF. V usage is TRBV4-2 and J usage is TRBJ2-1, with a possible D match to TRBD2 (5 bases). The V gene's germline CDR1 is LGHNA and CDR2 YNFKEQ. This CDR3 is built from 18 residues. V lost 2 bases and J 5 bases, leaving 22 bases between the germline ends.

The V call is TRBV29-1, the J call TRBJ2-1; D is undetermined. The V and J ends lost 3 bases and 2 bases respectively, with 8 bases between them. The germline V gene has CDR1 SQVTM and CDR2 ANQGSEA. CDR3 length equals 13 residues. CDR3 DNA sequence: TGCAGCGTTGACGAGAGAACCTACAATGAGCAGTTCTTC. Encoded protein: CSVDERTYNEQFF.

This chain links TRBV3-1 with TRBJ2-7; perhaps TRBD2 as D (6 bases). Germline-derived CDR1 and CDR2 are LGHDT and YNNKEL (reference sequence). Trimming removed 0 bases at V and 9 bases at J, with 12 bases between. CDR3 length: 13 amino acids. The CDR3 here is CASSQDRAGWQYF. The DNA of the CDR3 is TGTGCCAGCAGCCAAGATCGCGCGGGGTGGCAGTACTTC.

The rearrangement links TRBV3-1 to TRBJ1-1; D remains ambiguous. The germline CDR1 and CDR2 sequences are LGHDT and YNNKEL (reference sequence). V lost 4 bases to trimming and J lost 11 bases, with 14 bases between them. The CDR3 sequence is 12 residues long. In nucleotides, the CDR3 is TGTGCCAGCAGCCCAGATGGAGGAGGCGCTTTCTTT. The encoded protein is CASSPDGGGAFF.

This clonotype showed up just a few times. The chain recombines TRBV5-1 with TRBJ1-5; a weak D match, TRBD1 (6 bases). CDR3 size: 15 residues. V was pared by 4 bases and J by 0 bases, with 11 bases between. CDR1 is SGHRS and CDR2 is YFSETQ in the germline V gene. CDR3 loop: CASSPGEYSNQPQHF. The CDR3 DNA reads as TGCGCCAGCAGCCCAGGGGAGTATAGCAATCAGCCCCAGCATTTT.

This clonotype was observed a handful of times. The chain joins TRBV4-2 to TRBJ2-7; D might be TRBD1 (6 bases). Trimming cost V 0 bases and J 0 bases, with 12 bases left between them. The CDR3 extends over 16 amino acids. Germline V lookup: CDR1 LGHNA, CDR2 YNFKEQ. This CDR3 reads CASSQDTGYNSYEQYF. The CDR3 nucleotides are TGTGCCAGCAGCCAAGATACAGGGTATAACTCCTACGAGCAGTACTTC.

The chain recombines TRBV7-3 with TRBJ1-1, with a weak D call TRBD1 (6 bases). Trimming removed 4 bases at V and 4 bases at J, with 16 bases between. The CDR3 extends over 15 amino acids. From germline, CDR1 is SGHTA and CDR2 FQGTGA. CDR3 nucleotides: TGTGCCAGCAGCTCCATCGGGGGCTCGGGCACTGAAGCTTTCTTT. Protein sequence: CASSSIGGSGTEAFF.

The rearrangement joins TRBV2 to TRBJ2-3, with D unresolved. Trimming shortened V by 7 bases and J by 0 bases, and 11 bases separated the two germline ends. Looked up from germline, CDR1 is SNHLY and CDR2 is FYNNEI. The CDR3 loop spans 14 amino acids. CDR3 DNA sequence: TGTGCCAGCATCCAGACACTTAGCACAGATACGCAGTATTTT. It codes for CASIQTLSTDTQYF. Together with reference TRBV2 and TRBJ2-3, the CDR3 gives the full variable domain: EPEVTQTPSHQVTQMGQEVILRCVPISNHLYFYWYRQILGQKVEFLVSFYNNEISEKSEIFDDQFSVERPDGSNFTLKIRSTKLEDSAMYFCASIQTLSTDTQYFGPGTRLTVL.

This clonotype has just a few counts. This rearrangement joins TRBV13 to TRBJ2-7; 14 bases match TRBD2. The germline V gene encodes CDR1 PRHDT and CDR2 FYEKMQ (reference sequence). Trimming at V came to 4 bases and at J to 6 bases, leaving 11 bases not matched to a gene. There are 17 residues in the CDR3. The CDR3 DNA sequence: TGTGCCAGCAGCTCGAACCGGGGACTAGCGGGAGATGGCGAGCAGTACTTC. Translating gives CASSSNRGLAGDGEQYF.

The genes are TRBV24-1 and TRBJ1-1; 7 bases fit TRBD1. The J segment lost 8 bases and the V segment lost 4 bases, leaving 9 bases of the junction unmatched. There are 14 residues in the CDR3. CDR1 is KGHDR, CDR2 SFDVKD, per germline. The CDR3 nucleotides are TGTGCCACCAGTGACCAAGGGACAGAGGAGGAAGCTTTCTTT. Residues: CATSDQGTEEEAFF.